Sequencing of this T cell receptor (beta chain) was carried out in a study of beta chain features in type 1 diabetes. Study-level information: Patients and healthy donors were similar in age, gender and cell yields.

This CDR3 region has 14 residues. V was trimmed by 2 bases and J by 2 bases, leaving 11 bases between them. CDR1 SGHRS and CDR2 YFSETQ come from the germline V gene. The investigators reverse transcribed all of the isolated RNA, so they sequenced expressed TCRB transcripts. This table comes from immunoSEQ multiplex PCR, and its TCRdb copy is limited to in-frame clones, with some not included. The sample lists 150,000 to 190,000 clones, approximately 8.1% seen once, with approximately 0.69% in the top ten. There was one heparinised blood draw per donor, averaging about 110 mL. This clone was seen many times. As yet, its antigen is unknown. Findings and limits, study-wide: The VDJ junctions of type 1 diabetes patients carried fewer insertions and more deletions. Patients with Type 1 diabetes showed moderately but significantly shorter TCRB CDR3s in all four CD4+ subsets.

The sample was central memory CD4+ T cells from blood. The chain joins TRBV5-1 to TRBJ2-7; D is perhaps TRBD1 (6 bases). This TCR was recovered from a man aged 18 to 29 in good health. CDR3 in amino acids: CASSFLPGAYEQYF. The CDR3 region has the DNA TGCGCCAGCAGCTTCCTCCCAGGGGCCTACGAGCAGTACTTC.